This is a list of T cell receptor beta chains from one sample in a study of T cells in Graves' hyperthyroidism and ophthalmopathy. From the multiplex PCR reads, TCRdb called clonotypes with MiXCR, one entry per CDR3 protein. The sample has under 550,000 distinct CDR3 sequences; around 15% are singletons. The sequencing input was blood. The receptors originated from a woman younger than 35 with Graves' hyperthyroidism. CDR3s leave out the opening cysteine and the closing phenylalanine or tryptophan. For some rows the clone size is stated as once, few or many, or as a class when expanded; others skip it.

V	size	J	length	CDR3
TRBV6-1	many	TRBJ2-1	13	ASSGTRQAYNEQF
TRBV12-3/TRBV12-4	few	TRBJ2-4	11	ASSLVYKNIQY
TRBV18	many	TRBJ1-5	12	ASSPDRGDQPQH
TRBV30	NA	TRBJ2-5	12	AWSPIAGGETQY
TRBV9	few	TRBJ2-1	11	ASSVTGYNEQF
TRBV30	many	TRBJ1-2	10	AWWQRVYGYT
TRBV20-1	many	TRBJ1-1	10	SAREGNTEAF
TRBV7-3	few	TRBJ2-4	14	ASSPGTELAKNIQY
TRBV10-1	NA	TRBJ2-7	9	ASGEGYEQY
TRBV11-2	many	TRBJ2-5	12	ASSLDWGTETQY
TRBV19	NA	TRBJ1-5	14	ASSIHRSMSNQPQH
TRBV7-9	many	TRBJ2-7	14	ASSSPGVAGVGEQY
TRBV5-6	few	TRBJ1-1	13	ASSPRFLKNTEAF
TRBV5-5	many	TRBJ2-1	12	ASSVGPEVNEQF
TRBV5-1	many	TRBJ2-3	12	ASSLESLDDTQY
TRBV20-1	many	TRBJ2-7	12	SASVSGGGDEQY
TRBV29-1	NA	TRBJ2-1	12	SVDSGGTYNEQF
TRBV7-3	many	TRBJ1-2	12	ASSATGEKGGYT
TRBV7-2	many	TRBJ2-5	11	ASSRGHQETQY
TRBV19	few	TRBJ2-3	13	ASSPSGPVPDTQY
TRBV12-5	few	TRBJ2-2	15	ASGLLGLAGEVGELF
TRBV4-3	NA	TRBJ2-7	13	ASSQEAGGPNEQY
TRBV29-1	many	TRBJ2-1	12	SVAGTATYNEQF
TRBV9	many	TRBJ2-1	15	ASSDGTSGSIYNEQF
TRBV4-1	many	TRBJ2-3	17	ASSQGRLAGPSSTDTQY
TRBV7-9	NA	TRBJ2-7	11	ASSLASGVEQY
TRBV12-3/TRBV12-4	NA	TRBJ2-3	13	ASSKTSGRTDTQY
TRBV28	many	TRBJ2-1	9	AITTVHEQF
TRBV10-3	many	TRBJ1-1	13	AISEGAGRNTEAF
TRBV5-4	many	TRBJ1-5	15	ASSLGGGGPSNQPQH
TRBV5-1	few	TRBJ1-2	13	ASSLWADANYGYT
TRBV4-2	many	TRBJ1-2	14	ASSQEDTGGLWGYT
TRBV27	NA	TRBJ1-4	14	ASSSGRSGPNEKLF
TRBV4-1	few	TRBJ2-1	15	ASSQVLAGGPWNEQF
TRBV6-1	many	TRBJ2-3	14	ASSEVYGTGADTQY
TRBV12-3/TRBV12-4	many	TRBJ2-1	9	ASSLGSEQF
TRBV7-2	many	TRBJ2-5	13	ASSILSGGQETQY
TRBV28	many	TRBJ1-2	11	ASSLLGQSGYT
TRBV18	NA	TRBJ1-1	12	ASSPKGGITEAF
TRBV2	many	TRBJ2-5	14	ASSEFGTGNQETQY
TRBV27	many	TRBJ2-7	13	ASSLFPQGRNEQY
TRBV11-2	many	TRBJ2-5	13	ASSLDGQIQETQY
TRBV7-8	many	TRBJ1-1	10	ASSLRGAEAF
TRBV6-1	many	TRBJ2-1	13	ASSEEAGAYNEQF
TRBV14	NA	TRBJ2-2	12	ASRPTLNTGELF
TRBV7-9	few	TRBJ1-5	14	ASSLGTFYSNQPQH
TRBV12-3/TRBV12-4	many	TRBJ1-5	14	ASSSSFLGGDQPQH
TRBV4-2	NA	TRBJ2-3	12	ASSQDTSTDTQY